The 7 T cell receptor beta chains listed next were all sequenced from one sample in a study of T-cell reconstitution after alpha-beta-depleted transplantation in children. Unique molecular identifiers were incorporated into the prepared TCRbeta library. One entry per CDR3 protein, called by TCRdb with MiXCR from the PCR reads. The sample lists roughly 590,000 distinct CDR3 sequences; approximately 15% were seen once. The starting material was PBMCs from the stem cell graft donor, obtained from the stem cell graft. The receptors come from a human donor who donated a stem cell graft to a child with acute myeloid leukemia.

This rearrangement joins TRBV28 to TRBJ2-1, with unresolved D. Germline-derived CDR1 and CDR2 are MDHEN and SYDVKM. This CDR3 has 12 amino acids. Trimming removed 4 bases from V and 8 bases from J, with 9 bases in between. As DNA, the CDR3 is TGTGCCAGCAGTTCCCCCGCCTATGAGCAGTTCTTC. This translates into CASSSPAYEQFF.

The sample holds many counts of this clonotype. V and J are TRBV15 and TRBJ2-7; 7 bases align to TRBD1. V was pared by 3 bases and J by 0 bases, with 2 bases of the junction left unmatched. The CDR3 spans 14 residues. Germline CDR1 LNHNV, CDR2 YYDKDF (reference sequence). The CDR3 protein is CATSSRDSSYEQYV. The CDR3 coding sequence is TGTGCCACCAGCAGTAGGGACAGCTCCTACGAGCAGTACGTC.

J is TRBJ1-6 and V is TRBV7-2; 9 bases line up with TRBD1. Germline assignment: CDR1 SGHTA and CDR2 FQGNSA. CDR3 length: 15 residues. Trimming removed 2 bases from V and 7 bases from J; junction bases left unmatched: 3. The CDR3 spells CASSLRGQGNSPLHF. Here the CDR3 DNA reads TGTGCCAGCAGCTTACGGGGACAGGGAAATTCACCCCTCCACTTT.

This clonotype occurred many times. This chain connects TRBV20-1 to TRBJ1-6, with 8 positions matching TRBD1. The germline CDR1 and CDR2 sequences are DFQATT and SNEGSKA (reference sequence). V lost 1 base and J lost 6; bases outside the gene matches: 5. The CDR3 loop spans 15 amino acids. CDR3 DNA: TGCAGTGCTAGAGTTCCGGGACAGGTTAATTCACCCCTCCACTTT. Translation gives CSARVPGQVNSPLHF.

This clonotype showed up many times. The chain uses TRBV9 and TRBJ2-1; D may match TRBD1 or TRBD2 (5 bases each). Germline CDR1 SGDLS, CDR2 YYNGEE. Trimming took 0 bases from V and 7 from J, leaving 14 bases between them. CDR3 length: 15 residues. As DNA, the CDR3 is TGTGCCAGCAGCGTAGGGTGGACTGAGGGGAATGAGCAGTTCTTC. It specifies CASSVGWTEGNEQFF.

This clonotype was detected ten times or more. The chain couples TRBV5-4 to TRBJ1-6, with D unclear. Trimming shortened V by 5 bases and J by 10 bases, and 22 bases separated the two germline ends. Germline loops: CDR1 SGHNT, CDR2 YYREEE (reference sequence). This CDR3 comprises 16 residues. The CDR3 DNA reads TGTGCCAGCAGTGACGGGCCTACTTTAGGGATATCACCCCTCCACTTT. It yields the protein CASSDGPTLGISPLHF.

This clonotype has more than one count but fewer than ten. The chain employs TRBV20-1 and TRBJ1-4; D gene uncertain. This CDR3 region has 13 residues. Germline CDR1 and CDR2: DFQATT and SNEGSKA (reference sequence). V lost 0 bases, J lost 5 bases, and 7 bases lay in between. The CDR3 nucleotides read TGCAGTGCTAGAGAGGACCCAAATGAAAAACTGTTTTTT. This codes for CSAREDPNEKLFF.